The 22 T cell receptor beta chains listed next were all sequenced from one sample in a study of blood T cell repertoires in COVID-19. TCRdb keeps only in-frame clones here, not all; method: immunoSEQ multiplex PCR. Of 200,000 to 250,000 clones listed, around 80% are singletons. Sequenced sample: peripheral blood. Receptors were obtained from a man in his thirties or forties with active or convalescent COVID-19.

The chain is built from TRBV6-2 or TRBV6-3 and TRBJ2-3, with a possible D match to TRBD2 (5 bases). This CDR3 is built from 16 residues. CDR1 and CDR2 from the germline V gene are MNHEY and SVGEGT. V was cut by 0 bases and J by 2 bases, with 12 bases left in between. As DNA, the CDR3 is TGTGCCAGCAGTTACTCGAAAGCGGTACTCACAGATACGCAGTATTTT. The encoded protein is CASSYSKAVLTDTQYF.

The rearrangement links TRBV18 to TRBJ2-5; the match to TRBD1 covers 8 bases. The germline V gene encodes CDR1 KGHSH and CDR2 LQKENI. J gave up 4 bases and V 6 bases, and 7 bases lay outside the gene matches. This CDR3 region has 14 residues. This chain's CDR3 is CASSSGGSPETQYF. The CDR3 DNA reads TGTGCCAGCTCTTCAGGGGGCTCACCAGAGACCCAGTACTTC. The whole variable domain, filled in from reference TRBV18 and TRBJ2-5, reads NAGVMQNPRHLVRRRGQEARLRCSPMKGHSHVYWYRQLPEEGLKFMVYLQKENIIDESGMPKERFSAEFPKEGPSILRIQQVVRGDSAAYFCASSSGGSPETQYFGPGTRLLVL.

The CDR3 is CASSRTRRTGDNQPQHF. In DNA, the CDR3 is TGTGCCAGCTCACGAACAAGACGGACAGGAGATAATCAGCCCCAGCATTTT. The chain joins TRBV18 to TRBJ1-5; 7 bases line up with TRBD1. This CDR3 has 17 residues. Trimming at V came to 4 bases and at J to 4 bases, leaving 13 bases not matched to a gene. CDR1 KGHSH and CDR2 LQKENI come from the germline V gene.

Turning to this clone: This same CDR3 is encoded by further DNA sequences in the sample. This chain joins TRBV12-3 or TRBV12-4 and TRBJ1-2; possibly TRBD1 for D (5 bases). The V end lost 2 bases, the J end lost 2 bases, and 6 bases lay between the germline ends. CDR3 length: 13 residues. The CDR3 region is CASSLTGNYGYTF. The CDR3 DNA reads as TGTGCCAGCAGTTTAACAGGCAACTATGGCTACACCTTC.

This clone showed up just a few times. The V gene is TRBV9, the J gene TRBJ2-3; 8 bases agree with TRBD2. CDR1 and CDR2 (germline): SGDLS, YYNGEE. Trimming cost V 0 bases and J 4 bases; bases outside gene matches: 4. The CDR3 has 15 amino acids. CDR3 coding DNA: TGTGCCAGCAGCGTAGATAGCGGGATCCCAGATACGCAGTATTTT. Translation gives CASSVDSGIPDTQYF.

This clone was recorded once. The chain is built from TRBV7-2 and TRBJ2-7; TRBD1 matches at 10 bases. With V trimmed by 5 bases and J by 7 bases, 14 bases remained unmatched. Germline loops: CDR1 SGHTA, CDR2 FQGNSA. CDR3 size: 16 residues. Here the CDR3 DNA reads TGTGCCAGCAGCCCCACCGAGAGACAGGGGGCGTGGGAGCAGTACTTC. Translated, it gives CASSPTERQGAWEQYF. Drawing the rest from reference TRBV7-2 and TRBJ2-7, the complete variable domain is GAGVSQSPSNKVTEKGKDVELRCDPISGHTALYWYRQSLGQGLEFLIYFQGNSAPDKSGLPSDRFSAERTGGSVSTLTIQRTQQEDSAVYLCASSPTERQGAWEQYFGPGTRLTVT.

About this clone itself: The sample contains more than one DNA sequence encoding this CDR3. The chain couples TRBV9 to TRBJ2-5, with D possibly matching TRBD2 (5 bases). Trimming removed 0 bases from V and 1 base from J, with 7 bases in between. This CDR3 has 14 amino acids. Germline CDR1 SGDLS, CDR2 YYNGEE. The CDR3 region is CASSVGGSQETQYF. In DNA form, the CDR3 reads TGTGCCAGCAGCGTAGGAGGGAGCCAAGAGACCCAGTACTTC.

CDR3 amino acids: CASSLALRQGNQPQHF. In DNA, the CDR3 is TGCGCCAGCAGCTTGGCCTTAAGACAGGGAAATCAGCCCCAGCATTTT. This sequence joins TRBV5-1 and TRBJ1-5; 7 bases agree with TRBD1. Germline V gene sequence: CDR1 SGHRS, CDR2 YFSETQ. The CDR3 consists of 16 residues. With 0 bases clipped from V and 4 bases from J, the junction kept 7 bases outside the gene matches.

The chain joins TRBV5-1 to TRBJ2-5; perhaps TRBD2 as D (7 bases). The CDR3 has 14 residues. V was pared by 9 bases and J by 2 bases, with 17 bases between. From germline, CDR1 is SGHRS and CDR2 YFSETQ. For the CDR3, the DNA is TGCGCCACCTCAAGGGGGGGAGAACAAGAGACCCAGTACTTC. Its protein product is CATSRGGEQETQYF.

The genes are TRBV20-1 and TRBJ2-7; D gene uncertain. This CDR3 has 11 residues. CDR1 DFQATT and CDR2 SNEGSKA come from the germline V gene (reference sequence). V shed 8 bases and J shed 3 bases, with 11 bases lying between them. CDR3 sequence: CSCRENYEQYF. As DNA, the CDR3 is TGCAGTTGTCGAGAAAACTACGAGCAGTACTTC.

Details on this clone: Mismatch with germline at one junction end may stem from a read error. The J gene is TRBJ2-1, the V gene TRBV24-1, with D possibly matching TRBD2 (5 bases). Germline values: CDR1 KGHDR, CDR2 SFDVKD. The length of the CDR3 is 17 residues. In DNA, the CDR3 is TGTGCCACCAGTGATTTGCAAACGGGAAGCTCCTACAATGGGCAGTTCTTC. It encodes CATSDLQTGSSYNGQFF.

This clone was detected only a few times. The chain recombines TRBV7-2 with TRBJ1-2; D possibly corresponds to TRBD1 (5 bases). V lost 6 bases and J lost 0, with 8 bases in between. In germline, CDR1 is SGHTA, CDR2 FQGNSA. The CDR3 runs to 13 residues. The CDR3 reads CASSQTANYGYTF. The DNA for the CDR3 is TGTGCCAGCAGTCAGACAGCTAACTATGGCTACACCTTC. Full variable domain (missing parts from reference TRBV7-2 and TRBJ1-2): GAGVSQSPSNKVTEKGKDVELRCDPISGHTALYWYRQSLGQGLEFLIYFQGNSAPDKSGLPSDRFSAERTGGSVSTLTIQRTQQEDSAVYLCASSQTANYGYTFGSGTRLTVV.

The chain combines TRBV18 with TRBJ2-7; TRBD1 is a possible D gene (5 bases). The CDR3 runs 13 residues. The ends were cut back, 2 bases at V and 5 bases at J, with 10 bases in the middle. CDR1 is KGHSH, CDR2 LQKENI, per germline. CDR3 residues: CASSPLWGDEQYF. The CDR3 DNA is TGTGCCAGCTCACCATTGTGGGGCGACGAGCAGTACTTC.

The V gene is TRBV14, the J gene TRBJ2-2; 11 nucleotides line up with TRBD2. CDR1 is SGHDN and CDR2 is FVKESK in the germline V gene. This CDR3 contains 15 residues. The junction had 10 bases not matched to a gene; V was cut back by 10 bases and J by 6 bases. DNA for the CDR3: TGTGCCACACGACTAGCGGGGACCGGGGCCGGGGAGCTGTTTTTT. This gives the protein CATRLAGTGAGELFF.

The CDR3 is CATRISGTDTQYF. In nucleotides, the CDR3 is TGTGCCACCCGGATCTCCGGGACAGATACGCAGTATTTT. The chain links TRBV7-9 to TRBJ2-3; D remains ambiguous. CDR1 is SEHNR, CDR2 FQNEAQ, per germline (reference sequence). V lost 10 bases to trimming and J lost 3 bases, with 14 bases between them. This CDR3 comprises 13 residues.

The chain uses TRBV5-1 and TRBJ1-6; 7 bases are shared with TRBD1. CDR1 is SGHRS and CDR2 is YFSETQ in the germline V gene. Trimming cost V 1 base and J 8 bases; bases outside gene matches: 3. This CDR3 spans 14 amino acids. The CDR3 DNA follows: TGCGCCAGCAGCTTGTCAGGGGGTGATTCACCCCTCCACTTT. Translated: CASSLSGGDSPLHF.

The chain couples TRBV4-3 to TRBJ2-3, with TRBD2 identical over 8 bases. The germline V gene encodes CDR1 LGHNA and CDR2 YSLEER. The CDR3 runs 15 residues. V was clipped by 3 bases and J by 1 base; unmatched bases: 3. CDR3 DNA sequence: TGCGCCAGCAGCCACTCCGGGGGGGGCACAGATACGCAGTATTTT. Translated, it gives CASSHSGGGTDTQYF.

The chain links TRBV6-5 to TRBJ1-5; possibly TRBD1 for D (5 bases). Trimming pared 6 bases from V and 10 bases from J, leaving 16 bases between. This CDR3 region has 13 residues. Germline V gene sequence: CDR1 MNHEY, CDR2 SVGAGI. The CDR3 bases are TGTGCCAGCAGCCCAACGGGGGTTGGACCCCAGCATTTT. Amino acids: CASSPTGVGPQHF.

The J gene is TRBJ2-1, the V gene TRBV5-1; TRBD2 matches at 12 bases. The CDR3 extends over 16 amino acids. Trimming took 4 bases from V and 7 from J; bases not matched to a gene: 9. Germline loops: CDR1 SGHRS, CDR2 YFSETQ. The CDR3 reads CASSPRTSGEKNEQFF. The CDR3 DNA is TGCGCCAGCAGCCCACGGACTAGCGGGGAAAAAAATGAGCAGTTCTTC. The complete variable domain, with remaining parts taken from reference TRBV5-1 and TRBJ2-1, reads KAGVTQTPRYLIKTRGQQVTLSCSPISGHRSVSWYQQTPGQGLQFLFEYFSETQRNKGNFPGRFSGRQFSNSRSEMNVSTLELGDSALYLCASSPRTSGEKNEQFFGPGTRLTVL.

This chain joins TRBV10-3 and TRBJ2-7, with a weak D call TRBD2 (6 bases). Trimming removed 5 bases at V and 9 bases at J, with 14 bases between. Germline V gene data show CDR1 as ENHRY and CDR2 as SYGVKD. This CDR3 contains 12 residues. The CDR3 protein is CAISSRPEGQYF. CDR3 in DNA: TGTGCCATCAGTTCCCGTCCGGAGGGGCAGTACTTC.

For the CDR3, the DNA is TGTGCCAGCAGCGTAGGGGGGACAATTACCCGCCTTGGGGCCAACGTCCTGACTTTC. Its translation: CASSVGGTITRLGANVLTF. The genes are TRBV9 and TRBJ2-6; weak D call: TRBD1 (6 bases). This CDR3 has 19 amino acids. The germline gives CDR1 SGDLS, CDR2 YYNGEE. V gave up 0 bases and J gave up 3 bases, with 19 bases separating them.

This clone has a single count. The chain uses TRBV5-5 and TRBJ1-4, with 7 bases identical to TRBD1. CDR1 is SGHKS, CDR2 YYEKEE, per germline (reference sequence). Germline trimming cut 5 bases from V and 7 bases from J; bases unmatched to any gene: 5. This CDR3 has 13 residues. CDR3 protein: CASSWGTVEKLFF. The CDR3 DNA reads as TGTGCCAGCAGTTGGGGGACAGTTGAAAAACTGTTTTTT.